One and the same sample provided the 26 T cell receptor beta chains below, sequenced in a study of T cells in Graves' hyperthyroidism and ophthalmopathy. RNA transcripts served as the template for amplifying TCR beta CDR3 regions. Initially, a first-round RT-PCR of the TCR CDR3 employed the HTBI primer set. Using its own MiXCR run on the multiplex PCR reads, TCRdb lists one record per CDR3 protein. Of 450,000 to 650,000 distinct CDR3 sequences listed, 13% to 15% are singletons. Sequenced: blood. The receptors were sampled from a woman between 18 and 29 years old with Graves' ophthalmopathy.

The J gene is TRBJ2-2, the V gene TRBV5-1; D gene uncertain. V was clipped by 5 bases and J by 3 bases, with 14 bases between them. The CDR3 length is 15 residues. Germline V gene data show CDR1 as SGHRS and CDR2 as YFSETQ. In DNA form, the CDR3 reads TGCGCCAGCAGTCCGCCAGCGCCGCACACCGGGGAGCTGTTTTTT. Its protein is CASSPPAPHTGELFF.

This chain links TRBV28 with TRBJ1-5; D may be TRBD1 (6 bases). Germline V gene data show CDR1 as MDHEN and CDR2 as SYDVKM. V was cut by 6 bases and J by 6 bases, with 18 bases left in between. This CDR3 has 15 amino acids. This chain's CDR3 is CASSTQGPRGQPQHF. As DNA, the CDR3 is TGTGCCAGCAGCACACAGGGCCCGAGGGGTCAGCCCCAGCATTTT.

In its sample, this clonotype was seen a few times. J is TRBJ1-1 and V is TRBV7-9; D call uncertain. The CDR3 runs 14 residues. V was cut by 4 bases and J by 0 bases, with 9 bases left in between. Germline V gives CDR1 SEHNR, CDR2 FQNEAQ (reference sequence). The CDR3, as DNA: TGTGCCAGCAGCTCCCAAAAGTTGAACACTGAAGCTTTCTTT. Its protein is CASSSQKLNTEAFF.

V gene TRBV19 combines with J gene TRBJ1-5; 8 positions agree with TRBD1. V gave up 5 bases and J gave up 6 bases; unmatched junction bases: 12. The CDR3 runs to 16 residues. Germline V gives CDR1 LNHDA, CDR2 SQIVND (reference sequence). CDR3 region: CASSARTGQSGQPQHF. In DNA, the CDR3 is TGTGCCAGTAGTGCGAGGACAGGGCAAAGCGGTCAGCCCCAGCATTTT.

This clonotype was counted many times. This chain connects TRBV20-1 to TRBJ1-2, with TRBD1 identical over 7 bases. There are 13 residues in the CDR3. Germline CDR1 reads DFQATT; CDR2 reads SNEGSKA (reference sequence). Unmatched junction bases numbered 11, after V lost 5 bases and J lost 8 bases. The CDR3 DNA sequence: TGCAGTGCTCCCGGGACAGATCTTTACGGCTACACCTTC. This gives the protein CSAPGTDLYGYTF.

This clonotype was counted many times. The J gene is TRBJ2-5, the V gene TRBV7-8, with D possibly matching TRBD1 (8 bases). This CDR3 has 14 residues. Per germline, CDR1 SGHVS and CDR2 FQNEAQ. Trimming took 8 bases from V and 6 from J, leaving 19 bases between them. As DNA, the CDR3 is TGTGCCAGCGGGGGGGGACAGGACCCCAAGACCCAGTACTTC. The encoded protein is CASGGGQDPKTQYF.

This rearrangement joins TRBV12-3 or TRBV12-4 to TRBJ1-4, with D maybe TRBD1 (6 bases). The CDR3 consists of 15 residues. V lost 6 bases and J lost 4, with 15 bases in between. For the CDR3, the DNA is TGTGCCAGCAGCCCACTGGGGGGCGGTAATGAAAAACTGTTTTTT. It encodes CASSPLGGGNEKLFF.

The chain combines TRBV29-1 with TRBJ2-7; D uncertain. Germline V gene lookup returns CDR1 SQVTM and CDR2 ANQGSEA. The germline V and J ends were trimmed by 7 bases and 1 base, with 11 bases remaining between them. CDR3 length: 12 amino acids. CDR3 in amino acids: CSALPRSYEQYF. The CDR3 coding sequence is TGCAGCGCCCTCCCGCGTTCCTACGAGCAGTACTTC.

V is TRBV20-1 and J is TRBJ2-5; 8 nucleotides align to TRBD2. CDR1 and CDR2 (germline): DFQATT, SNEGSKA (reference sequence). The CDR3 sequence is 23 residues long. The V segment lost 0 bases and the J segment 4 bases; nucleotides outside the gene matches: 31. The CDR3 reads CSARDLAGQTLGGGRSGRETQYF. The CDR3 coding sequence is TGCAGTGCTAGAGATCTGGCAGGACAGACCCTCGGGGGCGGGAGGTCGGGGAGAGAGACCCAGTACTTC.

This clonotype turned up a few times. This chain joins TRBV4-1 and TRBJ2-7; 9 bases line up with TRBD2. The trim removed 0 bases at V and 4 bases at J, leaving 10 bases unmatched. The V gene's germline CDR1 is MGHRA and CDR2 YSYEKL. This CDR3 has 17 residues. CDR3 in DNA: TGCGCCAGCAGCCAAGAACAGGCTAGCGGGACCCCTTACGAGCAGTACTTC. This translates into CASSQEQASGTPYEQYF.

This clonotype was recorded many times. The CDR3 nucleotides read TGTGCCAGCAGTCGATGGACAGGGATGGATGAGCAGTTCTTC. It translates to CASSRWTGMDEQFF. The rearrangement links TRBV28 to TRBJ2-1, with TRBD1 matching 8 bases. V was clipped by 5 bases and J by 8 bases; unmatched bases: 8. The CDR3 spans 14 residues. Per the germline V gene, CDR1 is MDHEN and CDR2 is SYDVKM. The whole variable domain, remainder taken from reference TRBV28 and TRBJ2-1, is DVKVTQSSRYLVKRTGEKVFLECVQDMDHENMFWYRQDPGLGLRLIYFSYDVKMKEKGDIPEGYSVSREKKERFSLILESASTNQTSMYLCASSRWTGMDEQFFGPGTRLTVL.

This clonotype was detected ten times or more. The chain carries TRBV5-5 and TRBJ2-1, with D perhaps matching TRBD2 (6 bases). In germline, CDR1 is SGHKS, CDR2 YYEKEE (reference sequence). Trimming took 1 base from V and 6 from J, leaving 17 bases between them. CDR3 length: 16 amino acids. CDR3 sequence: CASSLNGLAPPNEQFF. In DNA form, the CDR3 reads TGTGCCAGCAGCTTGAACGGGCTAGCGCCTCCCAATGAGCAGTTCTTC. Full variable domain (outside the CDR3, taken from reference TRBV5-5 and TRBJ2-1): DAGVTQSPTHLIKTRGQQVTLRCSPISGHKSVSWYQQVLGQGPQFIFQYYEKEERGRGNFPDRFSARQFPNYSSELNVNALLLGDSALYLCASSLNGLAPPNEQFFGPGTRLTVL.

The chain couples TRBV20-1 to TRBJ1-1; the match to TRBD1 covers 8 bases. The germline V gene has CDR1 DFQATT and CDR2 SNEGSKA (reference sequence). Losses at the gene ends were 2 bases for V and 6 bases for J; bases not matched to a gene: 8. The CDR3 sequence is 14 residues long. CDR3 nucleotides: TGCAGTGCTAGAACAGGGGGGCACCCGCCTGAAGCTTTCTTT. Amino acid sequence: CSARTGGHPPEAFF.

This clonotype was counted at least ten times. This sequence joins TRBV6-1 and TRBJ2-1, with D possibly being TRBD1 (6 bases). V was clipped by 7 bases and J by 1 base, with 17 bases between them. Germline CDR1 and CDR2: MNHNS and SASEGT. The CDR3 runs to 16 residues. CDR3 sequence reads: CASTIRGQWSYNEQFF. The CDR3 nucleotides read TGTGCCAGCACAATCAGGGGTCAATGGTCCTACAATGAGCAGTTCTTC.

This clonotype was detected ten times or more. The chain has TRBV7-2 and TRBJ2-5; 10 nucleotides line up with TRBD2. V was clipped by 8 bases and J by 3 bases; unmatched bases: 3. CDR1 and CDR2 from the germline V gene are SGHTA and FQGNSA. This CDR3 spans 13 amino acids. The DNA for the CDR3 is TGTGCCAGCGGCCTAGCGGGAGAAGAGACCCAGTACTTC. Translation: CASGLAGEETQYF.

This clonotype was seen ten or more times. The J gene is TRBJ1-2, the V gene TRBV28; D is perhaps TRBD1 (5 bases). CDR1 and CDR2 (germline): MDHEN, SYDVKM. V lost 3 bases, J lost 6 bases, and 14 bases lay in between. CDR3 length: 14 amino acids. Here the CDR3 reads CASSFRAQVDGYTF. The CDR3 DNA follows: TGTGCCAGCAGTTTCCGAGCACAGGTCGATGGCTACACCTTC.

The gene calls are TRBV10-3 and TRBJ1-6; tentative D call: TRBD1 (6 bases). Trimming removed 6 bases at V and 8 bases at J, with 11 bases between. Germline V gene sequence: CDR1 ENHRY, CDR2 SYGVKD. The CDR3 contains 13 residues. DNA of the CDR3: TGTGCCATCAGACAGGGTGGAGATTCACCCCTCCACTTT. Translating it yields CAIRQGGDSPLHF.

This clonotype was recorded many times. V usage is TRBV12-5 and J usage is TRBJ2-6, with D maybe TRBD1 (5 bases). The germline V gene has CDR1 LGHNT and CDR2 FRNRAP. Trimming stripped 2 bases from V and 0 bases from J, with 11 bases between. CDR3 length equals 17 residues. The CDR3 DNA reads TGTGCTAGTGGTTTGTCAGGGTTCAGCTCTGGGGCCAACGTCCTGACTTTC. It yields the protein CASGLSGFSSGANVLTF. Full variable domain (remainder filled in from reference TRBV12-5 and TRBJ2-6): DARVTQTPRHKVTEMGQEVTMRCQPILGHNTVFWYRQTMMQGLELLAYFRNRAPLDDSGMPKDRFSAEMPDATLATLKIQPSEPRDSAVYFCASGLSGFSSGANVLTFGAGSRLTVL.

This clonotype was counted at least ten times. V gene TRBV12-3 or TRBV12-4 combines with J gene TRBJ1-6; 9 bases are a match to TRBD1. CDR3 length: 16 amino acids. V gave up 7 bases and J gave up 9 bases; unmatched junction bases: 13. The CDR3 DNA reads TGTGCCAGCACTCTGAAGGGACAGGGTTTTCCTTCACCCCTCCACTTT. Translating it yields CASTLKGQGFPSPLHF.

Ten or more counts support this clonotype. The V and J genes are TRBV7-9 and TRBJ2-7; 8 positions agree with TRBD2. V was clipped by 4 bases and J by 9 bases; unmatched bases: 11. The germline V gene has CDR1 SEHNR and CDR2 FQNEAQ (reference sequence). This CDR3 has 14 residues. CDR3 coding DNA: TGTGCCAGCAGCTCGGCCGGGGGGGGTTTGAGGCAGTACTTC. It yields the protein CASSSAGGGLRQYF.

The gene calls are TRBV4-1 and TRBJ1-1; TRBD1 matches at 12 bases. Germline CDR1 MGHRA, CDR2 YSYEKL. The CDR3 length is 19 residues. V lost 0 bases, J lost 6 bases, and 14 bases stayed unmatched. Here the CDR3 reads CASSQDLGTGGPWLAEAFF. For the CDR3, the DNA is TGCGCCAGCAGCCAAGATCTCGGGACAGGGGGCCCCTGGCTCGCTGAAGCTTTCTTT.

V gene TRBV11-2 combines with J gene TRBJ2-3; the match to TRBD2 covers 7 bases. Germline loops: CDR1 SGHAT, CDR2 FQNNGV. The CDR3 spans 15 residues. J gave up 4 bases and V 3 bases, and 7 bases lay outside the gene matches. CDR3 sequence reads: CASSLAGRDADTQYF. The CDR3 DNA reads as TGTGCCAGCAGCTTGGCAGGGAGGGACGCAGATACGCAGTATTTT.

This clonotype has ten or more counts. This sequence joins TRBV11-2 and TRBJ1-2; D ambiguous. The length of the CDR3 is 14 residues. The ends were cut back, 2 bases at V and 4 bases at J, with 11 bases in the middle. Germline-derived CDR1 and CDR2 are SGHAT and FQNNGV. The chain's CDR3 is CASSLSDGPYGYTF. In DNA, the CDR3 is TGTGCCAGCAGCTTAAGCGACGGCCCCTATGGCTACACCTTC. Looking up the rest from reference TRBV11-2 and TRBJ1-2 gives the full variable domain: EAGVAQSPRYKIIEKRQSVAFWCNPISGHATLYWYQQILGQGPKLLIQFQNNGVVDDSQLPKDRFSAERLKGVDSTLKIQPAKLEDSAVYLCASSLSDGPYGYTFGSGTRLTVV.

There are many counts of this clonotype. J is TRBJ2-3 and V is TRBV7-2; D is unclear. This CDR3 region has 14 residues. With 4 bases removed from V and 4 bases from J, the gap between germline ends came to 12 bases. The V gene's germline CDR1 is SGHTA and CDR2 FQGNSA. The CDR3, as DNA: TGTGCCAGCAGCTCATCCTCTGTTCCAGATACGCAGTATTTT. It specifies CASSSSSVPDTQYF. The variable domain in full, with the rest retrieved from reference TRBV7-2 and TRBJ2-3, is GAGVSQSPSNKVTEKGKDVELRCDPISGHTALYWYRQSLGQGLEFLIYFQGNSAPDKSGLPSDRFSAERTGGSVSTLTIQRTQQEDSAVYLCASSSSSVPDTQYFGPGTRLTVL.

Ten or more counts support this clonotype. This chain connects TRBV7-9 to TRBJ2-5; no clear D gene. Between the trimmed V and J ends, which lost 5 bases and 0 bases, there was a span of 7 bases. The CDR3 runs 13 residues. The germline gives CDR1 SEHNR, CDR2 FQNEAQ (reference sequence). CDR3 residues: CASSPGNQETQYF. Written as DNA, the CDR3 is TGTGCCAGCAGCCCCGGCAACCAAGAGACCCAGTACTTC.

This clonotype was counted ten times or more. The V gene is TRBV27, the J gene TRBJ2-1; perhaps TRBD1 as D (5 bases). Trimming took off 7 bases at V and 6 bases at J, with 7 bases between the two ends. The CDR3 sequence is 11 residues long. CDR1 and CDR2 from the germline V gene are MNHEY and SMNVEV (reference sequence). The DNA of the CDR3 is TGTGCCAGCACCAGGGCCAATGAGCAGTTCTTC. This encodes CASTRANEQFF.